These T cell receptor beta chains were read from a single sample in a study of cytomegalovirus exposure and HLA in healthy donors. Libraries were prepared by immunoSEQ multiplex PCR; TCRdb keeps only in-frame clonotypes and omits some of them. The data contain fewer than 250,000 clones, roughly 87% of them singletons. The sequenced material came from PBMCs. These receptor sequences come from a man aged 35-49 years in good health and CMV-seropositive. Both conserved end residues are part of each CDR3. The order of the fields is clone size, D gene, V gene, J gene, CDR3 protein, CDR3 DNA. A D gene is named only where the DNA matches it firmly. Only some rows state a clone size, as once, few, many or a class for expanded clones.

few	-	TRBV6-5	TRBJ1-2	CASSLTESHGYTF	TGTGCCAGCAGCCTGACAGAGAGCCATGGCTACACCTTC
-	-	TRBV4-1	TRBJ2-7	CASSPQGQGSYEQYF	TGCGCCAGCAGCCCCCAGGGGCAGGGAAGCTACGAGCAGTACTTC
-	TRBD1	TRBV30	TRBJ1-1	CAWTRQGATEAFF	TGTGCCTGGACCAGACAGGGGGCAACTGAAGCTTTCTTT
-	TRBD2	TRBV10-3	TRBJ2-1	CAISEIGLAEANEQFF	TGTGCCATCAGTGAGATAGGACTAGCGGAGGCTAATGAGCAGTTCTTC
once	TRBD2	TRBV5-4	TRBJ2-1	CASSLGAGVYNEQFF	TGTGCCAGCAGCTTGGGAGCGGGAGTCTACAATGAGCAGTTCTTC
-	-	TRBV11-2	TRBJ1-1	CASTFPMNTEAFF	TGTGCCAGCACCTTCCCTATGAACACTGAAGCTTTCTTT
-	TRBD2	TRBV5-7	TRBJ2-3	CASSLGLAENTDTQYF	TGTGCCAGCAGCTTGGGACTAGCGGAAAACACAGATACGCAGTATTTT
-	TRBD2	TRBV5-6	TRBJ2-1	CASSWGGSYNEQFF	TGTGCCAGCAGCTGGGGGGGATCCTACAATGAGCAGTTCTTC
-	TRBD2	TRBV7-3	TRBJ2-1	CASSFSGSLDDEQFF	TGTGCCAGCAGCTTTAGCGGGAGTCTAGACGATGAGCAGTTCTTC
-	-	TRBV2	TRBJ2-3	CASSEAGDTQYF	TGTGCCAGCAGTGAGGCAGGAGATACGCAGTATTTT
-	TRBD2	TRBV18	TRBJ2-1	CASSPGTSGPRQNEQFF	TGTGCCAGCTCACCAGGTACTAGCGGCCCCCGCCAGAATGAGCAGTTCTTC
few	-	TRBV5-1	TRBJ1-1	CASSLGAENTEAFF	TGCGCCAGCAGCTTAGGGGCAGAGAACACTGAAGCTTTCTTT
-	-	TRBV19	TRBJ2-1	CASSTAGSSYNEQFF	TGTGCCAGTAGTACGGCGGGGAGCTCCTACAATGAGCAGTTCTTC
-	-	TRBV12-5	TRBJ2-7	CASGLDSNSFEQYF	TGTGCTAGTGGTTTGGACAGTAATTCCTTCGAGCAGTACTTC
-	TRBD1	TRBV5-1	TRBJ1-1	CASSLGTGVEAFF	TGCGCCAGCAGCTTGGGGACAGGGGTTGAAGCTTTCTTT
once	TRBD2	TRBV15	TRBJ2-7	CATSRPSGTLYEQYF	TGTGCCACCAGCAGACCTAGCGGAACCTTGTACGAGCAGTACTTC
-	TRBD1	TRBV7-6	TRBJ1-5	CASSLGTGEGQPQHF	TGTGCCAGCAGCCTTGGGACAGGGGAAGGACAGCCCCAGCATTTT
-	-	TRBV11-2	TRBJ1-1	CASSWAQKNTEAFF	TGTGCCAGCAGCTGGGCCCAGAAGAACACTGAAGCTTTCTTT
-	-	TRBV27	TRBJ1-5	CASSQGPYSNQPQHF	TGTGCCAGCAGTCAGGGGCCGTATAGCAATCAGCCCCAGCATTTT
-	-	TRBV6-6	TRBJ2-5	CASSYQSETQYF	TGTGCCAGCAGTTACCAGTCTGAGACCCAGTACTTC
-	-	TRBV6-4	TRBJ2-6	CASSDTMRDGANVLTF	TGTGCCAGCAGTGATACCATGAGGGATGGGGCCAACGTCCTGACTTTC
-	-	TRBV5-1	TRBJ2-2	CASSLVGQNTGELFF	TGCGCCAGCAGCTTGGTTGGGCAAAACACCGGGGAGCTGTTTTTT
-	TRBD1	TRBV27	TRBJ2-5	CASSGTGLSLETQYF	TGTGCCAGCAGTGGGACAGGGCTTTCCTTAGAGACCCAGTACTTC
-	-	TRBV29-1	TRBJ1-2	CSVEDRPGVPGYTF	TGCAGCGTTGAAGATCGACCAGGGGTTCCTGGCTACACCTTC
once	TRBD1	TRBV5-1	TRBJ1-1	CASSLTGGTEAFF	TGCGCCAGCAGCTTAACAGGGGGGACTGAAGCTTTCTTT
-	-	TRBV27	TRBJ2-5	CASRPDRETETQYF	TGTGCCAGCAGACCGGACAGAGAGACGGAGACCCAGTACTTC
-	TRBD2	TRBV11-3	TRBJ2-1	CASSLGLAGGGGNEQFF	TGTGCCAGCAGTCTCGGACTAGCGGGAGGGGGGGGCAATGAGCAGTTCTTC
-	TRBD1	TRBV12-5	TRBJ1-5	CASGLGGGRGLGLNNQPQHF	TGTGCTAGTGGTTTGGGTGGGGGCAGGGGGCTGGGGTTGAACAATCAGCCCCAGCATTTT
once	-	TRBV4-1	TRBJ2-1	CASSQLAAYNEQFF	TGCGCCAGCAGCCAATTAGCCGCCTACAATGAGCAGTTCTTC
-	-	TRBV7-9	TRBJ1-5	CASSRGGSQPQHF	TGTGCCAGCAGTCGGGGGGGATCTCAGCCCCAGCATTTT
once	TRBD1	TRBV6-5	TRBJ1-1	CASSKDRGTDTEAFF	TGTGCCAGCAGCAAAGACAGGGGTACGGACACTGAAGCTTTCTTT
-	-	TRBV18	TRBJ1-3	CASSPPSRVFAGNTIYF	TGTGCCAGCTCACCACCCAGCCGGGTTTTCGCTGGAAACACCATATATTTT
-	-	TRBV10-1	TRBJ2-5	CASSDEQRGETQYF	TGCGCCAGCAGTGACGAACAGCGAGGGGAGACCCAGTACTTC
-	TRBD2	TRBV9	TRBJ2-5	CASSVAAGGDGETQYF	TGTGCCAGCAGCGTAGCGGCGGGAGGTGATGGAGAGACCCAGTACTTC
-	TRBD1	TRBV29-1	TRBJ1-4	CSVEAGQGNEKLFF	TGCAGCGTTGAAGCGGGACAGGGTAATGAAAAACTGTTTTTT
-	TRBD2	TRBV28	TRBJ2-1	CASSGTSGKTSYNEQFF	TGTGCCAGCAGTGGGACTAGCGGAAAAACCTCCTACAATGAGCAGTTCTTC
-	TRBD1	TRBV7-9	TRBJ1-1	CASSLGQGADNTEAFF	TGTGCCAGCAGCTTAGGACAGGGGGCGGACAACACTGAAGCTTTCTTT
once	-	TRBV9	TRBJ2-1	CASSVGGGGFNEQFF	TGTGCCAGCAGCGTAGGGGGGGGCGGGTTCAATGAGCAGTTCTTC
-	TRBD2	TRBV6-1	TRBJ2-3	CASSLSGRRTDTQYF	TGTGCCAGCAGCCTCAGCGGGAGGAGGACAGATACGCAGTATTTT
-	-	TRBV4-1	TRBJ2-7	CASSQDRLGRSYEQYF	TGCGCCAGCAGCCAAGACCGACTAGGTCGTTCCTACGAGCAGTACTTC
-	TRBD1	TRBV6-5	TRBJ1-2	CASSTGGPYGYTF	TGTGCCAGCAGCACAGGGGGCCCCTATGGCTACACCTTC
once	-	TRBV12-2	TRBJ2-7	CASRTDSICF	TGTGCAAGTCGCACGGACTCCATCTGCTTC
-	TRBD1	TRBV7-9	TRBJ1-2	CSSSLARGQALEGYTF	TGTTCCAGCAGCTTAGCCAGGGGACAGGCCCTGGAAGGCTACACCTTC
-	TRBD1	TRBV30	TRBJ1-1	CAWSGQGATSAFF	TGTGCCTGGAGTGGACAGGGGGCAACTTCGGCTTTCTTT
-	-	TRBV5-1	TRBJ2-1	CASSLAGDPYEQFF	TGCGCCAGCAGCTTGGCCGGAGACCCCTATGAGCAGTTCTTC
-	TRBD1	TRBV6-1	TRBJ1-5	CASSGDRGANQPQHF	TGTGCCAGCAGTGGGGACAGGGGGGCCAATCAGCCCCAGCATTTT
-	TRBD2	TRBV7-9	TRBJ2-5	CASRSGLADQETQYF	TGTGCCAGCAGGTCGGGACTAGCGGACCAAGAGACCCAGTACTTC
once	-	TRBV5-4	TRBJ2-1	CATRTELDNEQFF	TGTGCCACTCGGACAGAGCTTGACAATGAGCAGTTCTTC
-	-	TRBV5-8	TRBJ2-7	CASSWSSGPLEQYF	TGTGCCAGCAGCTGGAGTAGCGGACCTTTAGAGCAGTACTTC
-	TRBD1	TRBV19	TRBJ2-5	CASRLGQGETQYF	TGTGCCAGTAGACTTGGACAGGGCGAGACCCAGTACTTC
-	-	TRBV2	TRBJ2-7	CASSGNIRTASYEQYF	TGTGCCAGCAGTGGAAATATCCGGACAGCCTCCTACGAGCAGTACTTC
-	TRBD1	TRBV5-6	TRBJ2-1	CASTPPPGQAFNEQFF	TGTGCCAGCACCCCCCCGCCGGGACAGGCGTTCAATGAGCAGTTCTTC
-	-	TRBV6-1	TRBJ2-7	CASSEMMTTYEQYF	TGTGCCAGCAGTGAAATGATGACAACCTACGAGCAGTACTTC
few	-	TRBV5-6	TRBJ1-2	CASRYWSEGGYTF	TGTGCCAGCAGGTATTGGTCCGAGGGAGGCTACACCTTC
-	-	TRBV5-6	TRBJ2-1	CASSSGPYNEQFF	TGTGCCAGCAGCTCTGGGCCGTACAATGAGCAGTTCTTC
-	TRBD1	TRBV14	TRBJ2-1	CASSQDRGTGIHNEQFF	TGTGCCAGCAGCCAAGATCGGGGGACAGGGATACACAATGAGCAGTTCTTC
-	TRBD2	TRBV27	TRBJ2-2	CASRLSGANTGELFF	TGTGCCAGCAGATTAAGCGGGGCGAACACCGGGGAGCTGTTTTTT
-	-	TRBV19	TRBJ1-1	CASSWNNEGTEAFF	TGTGCCAGTAGCTGGAACAATGAGGGCACTGAAGCTTTCTTT
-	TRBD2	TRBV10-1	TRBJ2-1	CASSESSGLGRPNEQFF	TGCGCCAGCAGTGAGTCGAGTGGACTAGGACGGCCCAATGAGCAGTTCTTC